These 8 T cell receptor beta chains share one sample of origin, sequenced in a study of Ad26.COV2.S vaccination and SARS-CoV-2 variants. TCRdb's copy holds only in-frame clones and misses some; the assay was immunoSEQ multiplex PCR. This table holds some 340,000 clones, around four fifths found once. Sample treatment: around 19 received Ad26.COV2.S at low or high dose, single or two shots; 5 received placebo; per-sample allocation not given. Vaccine and placebo recipients were sampled on day 63 after the first injection. Sequencing was performed on peripheral blood, taken in a trial of Ad26.COV2.S vaccine versus placebo. All receptors come from a person between 18 and 60 years old who received the Ad26.COV2.S COVID-19 vaccine or a placebo.

This chain uses TRBV30 with TRBJ2-5; 8 bases align to TRBD1. The CDR3 contains 13 residues. Germline V gene sequence: CDR1 GTSNPN, CDR2 SVGIG (reference sequence). V shed 7 bases, J shed 2 bases, and the junction held 6 bases outside the gene matches. DNA for the CDR3: TGTGCCTCAACCACAGGGGGGCAAGAGACCCAGTACTTC. As protein: CASTTGGQETQYF.

This chain joins TRBV11-1 and TRBJ2-2; 9 bases line up with TRBD2. The CDR3 spans 15 residues. The V and J ends lost 3 bases and 7 bases, in that order; junction bases with no gene match: 6. In germline, CDR1 is SGHAT, CDR2 FQDESV (reference sequence). Written as DNA, the CDR3 is TGTGCCAGCAGCTTGGTGCGGGGGGGCGGCGGGGAGCTGTTTTTT. Protein sequence: CASSLVRGGGGELFF.

About this clone itself: This specimen includes other DNA sequences encoding the same CDR3. The genes are TRBV5-1 and TRBJ2-5; D gene uncertain. The CDR3 extends over 13 amino acids. Trimming cost V 0 bases and J 1 base, with 4 bases left between them. Germline-derived CDR1 and CDR2 are SGHRS and YFSETQ. The CDR3 region has the DNA TGCGCCAGCAGCTTGGGAGTCCAAGAGACCCAGTACTTC. Its translation: CASSLGVQETQYF. Filled out from reference TRBV5-1 and TRBJ2-5, the complete variable domain reads KAGVTQTPRYLIKTRGQQVTLSCSPISGHRSVSWYQQTPGQGLQFLFEYFSETQRNKGNFPGRFSGRQFSNSRSEMNVSTLELGDSALYLCASSLGVQETQYFGPGTRLLVL.

The chain couples TRBV3-1 (or the pseudogene TRBV3-2) to TRBJ2-5; the match to TRBD2 covers 7 bases. Germline values: CDR1 LGHDT, CDR2 YNNKEL (reference sequence). The V gene end was trimmed by 1 base and the J gene end by 0 bases; junction bases not matched to a gene: 5. There are 16 residues in the CDR3. CDR3 in amino acids: CASSQALAAYQETQYF. The CDR3, as DNA: TGTGCCAGCAGCCAAGCCCTAGCGGCGTACCAAGAGACCCAGTACTTC.

This chain joins TRBV3-1 (or the pseudogene TRBV3-2) and TRBJ2-5; D unclear. Trimming stripped 4 bases from V and 5 bases from J, with 20 bases between. Germline V gene data show CDR1 as LGHDT and CDR2 as YNNKEL (reference sequence). The CDR3 runs 16 residues. Written as DNA, the CDR3 is TGTGCCAGCAGCCCTAAGAAACAACGGCGGCGGGAGACCCAGTACTTC. Translated: CASSPKKQRRRETQYF.

V gene TRBV25-1 combines with J gene TRBJ2-1; TRBD2 matches at 9 bases. V was pared by 2 bases and J by 7 bases, with 9 bases of the junction left unmatched. The CDR3 extends over 16 amino acids. Germline V gives CDR1 MGHDK, CDR2 SYGVNS. CDR3 in amino acids: CASSEPGLASGNEQFF. The CDR3 DNA sequence: TGTGCCAGCAGTGAACCCGGACTAGCGTCGGGTAATGAGCAGTTCTTC.

The chain recombines TRBV12-3 or TRBV12-4 with TRBJ2-4; D is unresolved. CDR3 length: 13 residues. The V end was cut by 1 base, the J end by 6 bases, with 7 bases between. CDR3 sequence reads: CASSLGGINIQYF. The CDR3 DNA is TGTGCCAGCAGTTTAGGGGGTATAAACATTCAGTACTTC.

The chain joins TRBV5-1 to TRBJ1-1; D unclear. This CDR3 has 14 residues. V was cut by 0 bases and J by 1 base, with 7 bases left in between. Germline CDR1 and CDR2: SGHRS and YFSETQ. CDR3 region: CASSLASGNTEAFF. CDR3 nucleotide sequence: TGCGCCAGCAGCTTGGCCTCAGGGAACACTGAAGCTTTCTTT.